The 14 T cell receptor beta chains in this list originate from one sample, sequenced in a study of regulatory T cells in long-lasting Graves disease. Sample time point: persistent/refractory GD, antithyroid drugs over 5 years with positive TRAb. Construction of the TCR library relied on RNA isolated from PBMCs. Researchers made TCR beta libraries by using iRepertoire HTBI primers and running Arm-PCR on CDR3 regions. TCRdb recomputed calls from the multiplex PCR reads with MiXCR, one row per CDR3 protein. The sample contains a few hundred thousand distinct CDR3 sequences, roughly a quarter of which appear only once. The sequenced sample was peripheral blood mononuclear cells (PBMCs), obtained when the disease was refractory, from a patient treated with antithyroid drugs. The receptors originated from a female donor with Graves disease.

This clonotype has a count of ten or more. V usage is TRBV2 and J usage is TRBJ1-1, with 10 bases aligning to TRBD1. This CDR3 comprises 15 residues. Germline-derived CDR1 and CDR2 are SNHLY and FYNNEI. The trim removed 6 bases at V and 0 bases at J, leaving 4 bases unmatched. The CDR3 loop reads CASSGQGGMNTEAFF. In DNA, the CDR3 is TGTGCCAGCAGCGGACAGGGGGGAATGAACACTGAAGCTTTCTTT.

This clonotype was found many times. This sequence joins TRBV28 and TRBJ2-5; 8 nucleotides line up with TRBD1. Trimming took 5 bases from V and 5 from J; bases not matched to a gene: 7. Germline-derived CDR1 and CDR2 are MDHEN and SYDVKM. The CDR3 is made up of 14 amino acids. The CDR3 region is CASSNAGGGETQYF. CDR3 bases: TGTGCCAGCAGTAACGCAGGGGGCGGCGAGACCCAGTACTTC.

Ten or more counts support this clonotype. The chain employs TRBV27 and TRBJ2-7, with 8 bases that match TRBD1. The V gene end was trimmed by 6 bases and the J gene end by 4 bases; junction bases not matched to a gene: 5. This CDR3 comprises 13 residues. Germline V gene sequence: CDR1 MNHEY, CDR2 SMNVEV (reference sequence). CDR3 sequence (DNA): TGTGCCAGCAGAGGACAGGGAGGTTACGAGCAGTACTTC. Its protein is CASRGQGGYEQYF.

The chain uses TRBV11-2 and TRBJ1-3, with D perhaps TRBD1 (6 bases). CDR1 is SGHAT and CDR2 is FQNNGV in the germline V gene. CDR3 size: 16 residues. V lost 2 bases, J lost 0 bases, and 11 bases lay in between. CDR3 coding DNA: TGTGCCAGCAGCTTAAATCAGGGGTACTCTGGAAACACCATATATTTT. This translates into CASSLNQGYSGNTIYF. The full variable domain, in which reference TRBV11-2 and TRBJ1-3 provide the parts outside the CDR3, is EAGVAQSPRYKIIEKRQSVAFWCNPISGHATLYWYQQILGQGPKLLIQFQNNGVVDDSQLPKDRFSAERLKGVDSTLKIQPAKLEDSAVYLCASSLNQGYSGNTIYFGEGSWLTVV.

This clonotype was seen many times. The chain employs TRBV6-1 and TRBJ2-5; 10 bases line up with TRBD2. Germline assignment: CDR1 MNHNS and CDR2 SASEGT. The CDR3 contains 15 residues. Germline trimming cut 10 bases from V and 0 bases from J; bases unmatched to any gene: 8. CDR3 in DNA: TGTGCCACCTTGAAAGCGGGAGGGTACCAAGAGACCCAGTACTTC. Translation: CATLKAGGYQETQYF.

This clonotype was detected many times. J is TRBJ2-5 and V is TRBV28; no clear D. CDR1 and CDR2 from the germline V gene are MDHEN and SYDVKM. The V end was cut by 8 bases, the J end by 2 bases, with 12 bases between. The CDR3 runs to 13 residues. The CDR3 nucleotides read TGTGCCAGCGATCTGCAGGTTCAAGAGACCCAGTACTTC. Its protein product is CASDLQVQETQYF.

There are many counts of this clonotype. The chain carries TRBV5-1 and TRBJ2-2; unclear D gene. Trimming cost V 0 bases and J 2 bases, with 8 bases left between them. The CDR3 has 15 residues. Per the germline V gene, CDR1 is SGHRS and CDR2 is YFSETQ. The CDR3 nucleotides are TGCGCCAGCAGCTTGGCCCCGCGTAACACCGGGGAGCTGTTTTTT. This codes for CASSLAPRNTGELFF.

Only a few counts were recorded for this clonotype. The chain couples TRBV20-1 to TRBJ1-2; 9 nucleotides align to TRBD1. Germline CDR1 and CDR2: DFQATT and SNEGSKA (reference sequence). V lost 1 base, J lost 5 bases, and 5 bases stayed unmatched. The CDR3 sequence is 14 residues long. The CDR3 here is CSARVTGTGYGYTF. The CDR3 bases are TGCAGTGCTAGAGTCACCGGGACAGGGTATGGCTACACCTTC.

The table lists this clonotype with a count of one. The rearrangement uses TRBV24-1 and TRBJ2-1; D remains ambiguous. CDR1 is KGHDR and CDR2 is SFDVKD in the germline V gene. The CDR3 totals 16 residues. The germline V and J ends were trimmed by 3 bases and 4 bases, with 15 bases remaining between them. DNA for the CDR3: TGTGCCACCAGTGATCCTAATGGGGATTCATACAATGAGCAGTTCTTC. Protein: CATSDPNGDSYNEQFF.

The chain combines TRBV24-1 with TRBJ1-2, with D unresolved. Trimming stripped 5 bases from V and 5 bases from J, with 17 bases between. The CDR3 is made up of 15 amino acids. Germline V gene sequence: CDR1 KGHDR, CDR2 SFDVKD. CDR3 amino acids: CATSGNPGSRYGYTF. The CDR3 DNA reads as TGTGCCACCAGTGGGAACCCCGGGTCGAGGTATGGCTACACCTTC.

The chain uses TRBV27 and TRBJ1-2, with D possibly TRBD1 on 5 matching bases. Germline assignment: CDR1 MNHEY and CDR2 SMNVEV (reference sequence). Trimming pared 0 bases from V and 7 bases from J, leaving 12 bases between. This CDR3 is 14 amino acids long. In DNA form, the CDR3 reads TGTGCCAGCAGTTTATCGGCGGGGGGGTCTGGCTACACCTTC. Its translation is CASSLSAGGSGYTF.

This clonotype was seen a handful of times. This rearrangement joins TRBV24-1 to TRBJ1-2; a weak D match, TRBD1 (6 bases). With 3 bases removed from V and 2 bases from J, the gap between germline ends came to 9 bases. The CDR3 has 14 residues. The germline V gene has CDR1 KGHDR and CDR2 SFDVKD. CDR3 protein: CATSDDQGNYGYTF. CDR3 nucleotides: TGTGCCACCAGTGATGACCAGGGGAACTATGGCTACACCTTC.

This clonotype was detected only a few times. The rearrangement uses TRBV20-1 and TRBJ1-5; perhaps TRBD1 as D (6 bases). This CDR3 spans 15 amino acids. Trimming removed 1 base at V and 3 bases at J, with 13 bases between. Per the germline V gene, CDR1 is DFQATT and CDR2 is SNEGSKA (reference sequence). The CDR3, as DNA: TGCAGTGCTAGAGTGTCTACAGGGTCCAATCAGCCCCAGCATTTT. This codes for CSARVSTGSNQPQHF.

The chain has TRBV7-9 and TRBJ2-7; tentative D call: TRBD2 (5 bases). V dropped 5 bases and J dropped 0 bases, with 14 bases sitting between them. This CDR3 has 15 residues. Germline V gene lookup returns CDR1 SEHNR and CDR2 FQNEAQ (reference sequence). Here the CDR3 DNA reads TGTGCCAGCAGCCGTATCGGGGAAGTCTCCTACGAGCAGTACTTC. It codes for CASSRIGEVSYEQYF.